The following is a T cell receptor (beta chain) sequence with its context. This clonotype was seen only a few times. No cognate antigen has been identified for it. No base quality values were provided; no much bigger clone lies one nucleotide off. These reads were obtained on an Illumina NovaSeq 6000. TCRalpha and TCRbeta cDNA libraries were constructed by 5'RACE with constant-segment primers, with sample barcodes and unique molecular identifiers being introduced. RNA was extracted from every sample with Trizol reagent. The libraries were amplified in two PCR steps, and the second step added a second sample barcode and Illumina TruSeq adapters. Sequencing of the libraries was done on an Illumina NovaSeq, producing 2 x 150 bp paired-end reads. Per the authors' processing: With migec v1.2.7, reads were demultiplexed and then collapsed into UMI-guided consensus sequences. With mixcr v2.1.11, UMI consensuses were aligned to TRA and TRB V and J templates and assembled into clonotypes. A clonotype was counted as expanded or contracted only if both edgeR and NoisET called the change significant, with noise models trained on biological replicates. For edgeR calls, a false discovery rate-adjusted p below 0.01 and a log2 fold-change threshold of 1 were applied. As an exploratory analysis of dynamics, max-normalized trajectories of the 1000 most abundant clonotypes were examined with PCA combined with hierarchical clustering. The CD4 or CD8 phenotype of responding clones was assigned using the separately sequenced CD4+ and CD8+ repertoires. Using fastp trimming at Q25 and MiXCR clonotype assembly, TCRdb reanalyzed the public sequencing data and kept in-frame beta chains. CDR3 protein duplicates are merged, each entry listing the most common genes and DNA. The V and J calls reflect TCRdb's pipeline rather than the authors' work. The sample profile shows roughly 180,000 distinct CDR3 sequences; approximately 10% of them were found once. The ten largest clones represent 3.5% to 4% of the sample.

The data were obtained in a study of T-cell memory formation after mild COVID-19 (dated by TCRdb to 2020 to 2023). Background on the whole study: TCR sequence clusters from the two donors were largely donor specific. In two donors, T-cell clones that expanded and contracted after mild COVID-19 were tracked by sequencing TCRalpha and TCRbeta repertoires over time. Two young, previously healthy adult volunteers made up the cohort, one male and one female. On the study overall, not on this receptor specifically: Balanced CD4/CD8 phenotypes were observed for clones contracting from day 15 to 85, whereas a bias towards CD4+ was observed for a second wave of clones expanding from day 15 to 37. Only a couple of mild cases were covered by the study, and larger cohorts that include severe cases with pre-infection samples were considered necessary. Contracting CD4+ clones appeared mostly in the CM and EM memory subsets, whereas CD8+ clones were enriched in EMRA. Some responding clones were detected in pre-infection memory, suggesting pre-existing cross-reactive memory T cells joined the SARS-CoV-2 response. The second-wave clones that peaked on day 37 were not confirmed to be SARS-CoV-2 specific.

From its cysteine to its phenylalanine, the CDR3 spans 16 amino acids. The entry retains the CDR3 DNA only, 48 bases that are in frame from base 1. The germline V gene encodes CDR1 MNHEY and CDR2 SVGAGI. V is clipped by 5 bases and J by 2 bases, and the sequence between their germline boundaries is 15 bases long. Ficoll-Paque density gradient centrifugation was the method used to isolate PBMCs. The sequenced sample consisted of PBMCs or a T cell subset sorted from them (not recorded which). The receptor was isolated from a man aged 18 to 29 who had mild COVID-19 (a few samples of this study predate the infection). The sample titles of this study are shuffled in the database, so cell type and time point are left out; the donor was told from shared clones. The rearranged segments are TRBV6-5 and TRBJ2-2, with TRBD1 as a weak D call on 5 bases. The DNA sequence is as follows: TGTGCCAGCAGTCCCTCCCCAGGGTTCAACACCGGGGAGCTGTTTTTT. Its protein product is CASSPSPGFNTGELFF.